This T cell receptor (beta chain) was recorded in a study of CD8+ T cells in alopecia areata. Study observations and caveats: For baseline CD8+ expansion, any link to response stays uncertain with one nonresponder.

The CDR3 has 13 amino acids. Germline V lookup: CDR1 SGHAT, CDR2 FQNNGV. Trimming took off 4 bases at V and 8 bases at J, with 14 bases between the two ends. The treatment here: oral pan-JAK inhibitor, 5-10 mg twice daily. Both peripheral blood and punch biopsies of lesional scalp skin were obtained from patients who had alopecia areata. On this clone itself: The antigen remains unidentified.

The authors extracted RNA and reverse transcribed it into cDNA as the sequencing template. The repertoire was sequenced with immunoSEQ multiplex PCR; TCRdb's copy has only in-frame clones and lacks some. The sample includes about 180,000 clones, about 53% of them seen just once. J is TRBJ1-1 and V is TRBV11-2, with a tentative D call TRBD1 (6 bases). The TCR sequence derives from a human donor with alopecia areata. The sequences come from CD8+ T cells sorted from blood, collected at week 24, from a patient treated with tofacitinib. The CDR3 loop is CASSYMTTGEAFF. The CDR3 nucleotides are TGTGCCAGCAGCTACATGACCACAGGGGAAGCTTTCTTT.